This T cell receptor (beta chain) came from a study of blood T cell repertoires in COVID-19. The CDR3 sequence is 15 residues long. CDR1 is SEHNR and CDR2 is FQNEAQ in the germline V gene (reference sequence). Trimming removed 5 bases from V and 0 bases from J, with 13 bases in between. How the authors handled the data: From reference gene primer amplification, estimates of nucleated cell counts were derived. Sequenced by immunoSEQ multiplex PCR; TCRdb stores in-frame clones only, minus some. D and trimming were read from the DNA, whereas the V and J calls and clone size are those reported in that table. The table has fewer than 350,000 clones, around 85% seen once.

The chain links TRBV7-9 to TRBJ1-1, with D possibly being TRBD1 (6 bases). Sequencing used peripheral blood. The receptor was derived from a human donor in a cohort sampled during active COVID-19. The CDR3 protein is CASSPWGGVNTEAFF. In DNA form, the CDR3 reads TGTGCCAGCAGCCCATGGGGGGGCGTGAACACTGAAGCTTTCTTT.